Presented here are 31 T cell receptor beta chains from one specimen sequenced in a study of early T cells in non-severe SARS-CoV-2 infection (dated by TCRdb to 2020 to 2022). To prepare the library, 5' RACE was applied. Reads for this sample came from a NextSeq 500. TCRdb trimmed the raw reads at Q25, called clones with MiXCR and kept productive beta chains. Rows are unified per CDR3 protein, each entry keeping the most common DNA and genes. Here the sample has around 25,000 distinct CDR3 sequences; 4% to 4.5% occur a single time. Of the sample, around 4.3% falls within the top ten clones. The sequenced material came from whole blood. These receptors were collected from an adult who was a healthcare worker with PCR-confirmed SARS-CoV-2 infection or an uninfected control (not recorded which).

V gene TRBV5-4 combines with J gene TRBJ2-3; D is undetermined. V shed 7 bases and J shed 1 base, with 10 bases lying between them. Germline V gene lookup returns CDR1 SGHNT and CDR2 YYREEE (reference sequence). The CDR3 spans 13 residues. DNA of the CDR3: TGTGCCAGCTGGGTATGGGGCACAGATACGCAGTATTTT. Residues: CASWVWGTDTQYF. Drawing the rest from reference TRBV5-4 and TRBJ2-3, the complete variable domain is ETGVTQSPTHLIKTRGQQVTLRCSSQSGHNTVSWYQQALGQGPQFIFQYYREEENGRGNFPPRFSGLQFPNYSSELNVNALELDDSALYLCASWVWGTDTQYFGPGTRLTVL.

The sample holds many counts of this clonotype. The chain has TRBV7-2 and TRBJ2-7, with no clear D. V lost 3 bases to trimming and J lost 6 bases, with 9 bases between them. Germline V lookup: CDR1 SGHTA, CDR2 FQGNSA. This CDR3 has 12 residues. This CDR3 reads CASSFAAIEQYF. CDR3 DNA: TGTGCCAGCAGCTTTGCCGCGATCGAGCAGTACTTC. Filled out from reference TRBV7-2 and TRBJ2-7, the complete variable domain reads GAGVSQSPSNKVTEKGKDVELRCDPISGHTALYWYRQSLGQGLEFLIYFQGNSAPDKSGLPSDRFSAERTGGSVSTLTIQRTQQEDSAVYLCASSFAAIEQYFGPGTRLTVT.

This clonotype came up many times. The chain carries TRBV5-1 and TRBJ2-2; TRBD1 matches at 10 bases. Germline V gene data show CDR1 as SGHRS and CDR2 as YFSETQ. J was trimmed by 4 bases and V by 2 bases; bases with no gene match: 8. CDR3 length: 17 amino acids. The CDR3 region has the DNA TGCGCCAGCAGCTTAATCGGGACAGGGGTGGCCACCGGGGAGCTGTTTTTT. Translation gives CASSLIGTGVATGELFF.

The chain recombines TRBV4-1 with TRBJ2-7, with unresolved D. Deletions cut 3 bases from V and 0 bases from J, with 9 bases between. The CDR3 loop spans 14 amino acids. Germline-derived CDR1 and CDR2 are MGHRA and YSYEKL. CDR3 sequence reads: CASSQAVSSYEQYF. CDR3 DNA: TGCGCCAGCAGCCAGGCGGTGAGCTCCTACGAGCAGTACTTC.

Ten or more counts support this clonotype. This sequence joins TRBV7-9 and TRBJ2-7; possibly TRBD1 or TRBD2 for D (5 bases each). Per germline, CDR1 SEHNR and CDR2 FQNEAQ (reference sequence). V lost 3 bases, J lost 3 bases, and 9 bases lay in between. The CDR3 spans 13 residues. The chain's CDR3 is CASSFRDDYEQYF. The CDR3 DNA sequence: TGTGCCAGCAGCTTCCGGGACGACTACGAGCAGTACTTC.

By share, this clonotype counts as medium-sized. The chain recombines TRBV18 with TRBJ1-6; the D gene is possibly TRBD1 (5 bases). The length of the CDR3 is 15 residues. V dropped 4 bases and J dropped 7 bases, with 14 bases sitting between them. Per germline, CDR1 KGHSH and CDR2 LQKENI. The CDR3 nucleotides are TGTGCCAGCTCACGCCCCAGCGAGGGGAATTCACCCCTCCACTTT. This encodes CASSRPSEGNSPLHF.

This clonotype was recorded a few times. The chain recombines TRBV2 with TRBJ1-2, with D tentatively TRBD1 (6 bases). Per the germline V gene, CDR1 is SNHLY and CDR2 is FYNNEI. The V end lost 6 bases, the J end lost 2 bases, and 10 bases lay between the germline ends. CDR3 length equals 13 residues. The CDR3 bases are TGTGCCAGCAGGGACACAGGGAACTATGGCTACACCTTC. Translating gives CASRDTGNYGYTF.

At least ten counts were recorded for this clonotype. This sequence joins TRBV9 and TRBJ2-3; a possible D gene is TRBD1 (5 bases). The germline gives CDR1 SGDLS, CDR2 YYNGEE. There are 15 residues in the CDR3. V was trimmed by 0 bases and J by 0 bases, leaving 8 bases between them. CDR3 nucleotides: TGTGCCAGCAGCGTAGGACAGTATAGCACAGATACGCAGTATTTT. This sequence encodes CASSVGQYSTDTQYF. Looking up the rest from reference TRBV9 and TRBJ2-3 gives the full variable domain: DSGVTQTPKHLITATGQRVTLRCSPRSGDLSVYWYQQSLDQGLQFLIQYYNGEERAKGNILERFSAQQFPDLHSELNLSSLELGDSALYFCASSVGQYSTDTQYFGPGTRLTVL.

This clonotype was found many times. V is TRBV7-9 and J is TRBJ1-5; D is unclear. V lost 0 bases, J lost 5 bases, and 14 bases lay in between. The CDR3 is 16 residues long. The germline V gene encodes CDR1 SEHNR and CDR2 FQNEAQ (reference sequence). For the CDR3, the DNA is TGTGCCAGCAGCTTAGCCCCCACGGGCGGTGATCAGCCCCAGCATTTT. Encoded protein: CASSLAPTGGDQPQHF.

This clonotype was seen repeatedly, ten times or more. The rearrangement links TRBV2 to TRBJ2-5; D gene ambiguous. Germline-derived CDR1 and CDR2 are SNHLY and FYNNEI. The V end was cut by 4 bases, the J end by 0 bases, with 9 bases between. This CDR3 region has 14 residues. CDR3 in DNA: TGTGCCAGCAGTGTACAGAGAGACCAAGAGACCCAGTACTTC. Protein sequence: CASSVQRDQETQYF.

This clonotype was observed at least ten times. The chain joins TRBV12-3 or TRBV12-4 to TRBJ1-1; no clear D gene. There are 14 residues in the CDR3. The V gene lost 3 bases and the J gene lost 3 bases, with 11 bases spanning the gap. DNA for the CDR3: TGTGCCAGCAGTTTCGTTGGTAGGGACACTGAAGCTTTCTTT. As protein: CASSFVGRDTEAFF.

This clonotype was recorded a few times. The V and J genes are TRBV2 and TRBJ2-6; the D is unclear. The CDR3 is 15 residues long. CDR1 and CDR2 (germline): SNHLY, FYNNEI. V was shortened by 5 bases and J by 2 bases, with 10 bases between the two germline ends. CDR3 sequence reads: CASSHALPGANVLTF. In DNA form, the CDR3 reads TGTGCCAGCAGTCACGCCCTCCCTGGGGCCAACGTCCTGACTTTC.

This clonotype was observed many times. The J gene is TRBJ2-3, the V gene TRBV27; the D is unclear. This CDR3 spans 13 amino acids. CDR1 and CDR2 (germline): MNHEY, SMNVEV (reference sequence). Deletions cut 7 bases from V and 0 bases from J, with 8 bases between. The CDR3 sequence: CASTSASTDTQYF. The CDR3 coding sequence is TGTGCCAGCACCTCCGCGAGCACAGATACGCAGTATTTT.

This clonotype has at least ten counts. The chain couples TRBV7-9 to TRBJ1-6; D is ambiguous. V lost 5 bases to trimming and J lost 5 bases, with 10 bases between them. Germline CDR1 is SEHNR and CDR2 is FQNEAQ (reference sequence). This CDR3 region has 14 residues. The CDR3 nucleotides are TGTGCCAGCAGCCCCCCGGCCGATAATTCACCCCTCCACTTT. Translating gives CASSPPADNSPLHF.

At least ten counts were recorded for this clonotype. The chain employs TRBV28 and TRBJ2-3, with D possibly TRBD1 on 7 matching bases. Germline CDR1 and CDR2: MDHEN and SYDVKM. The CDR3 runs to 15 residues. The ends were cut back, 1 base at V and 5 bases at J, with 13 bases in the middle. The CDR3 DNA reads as TGTGCCAGCAGTTTATCACAGGGGCGGGGAGATACGCAGTATTTT. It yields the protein CASSLSQGRGDTQYF.

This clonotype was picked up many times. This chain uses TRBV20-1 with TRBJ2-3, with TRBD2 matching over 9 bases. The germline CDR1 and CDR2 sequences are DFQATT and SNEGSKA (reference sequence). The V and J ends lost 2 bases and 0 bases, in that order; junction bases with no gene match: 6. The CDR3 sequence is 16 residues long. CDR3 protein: CSARKTSGLSTDTQYF. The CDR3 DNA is TGCAGTGCTAGAAAGACTAGCGGCCTGAGCACAGATACGCAGTATTTT.

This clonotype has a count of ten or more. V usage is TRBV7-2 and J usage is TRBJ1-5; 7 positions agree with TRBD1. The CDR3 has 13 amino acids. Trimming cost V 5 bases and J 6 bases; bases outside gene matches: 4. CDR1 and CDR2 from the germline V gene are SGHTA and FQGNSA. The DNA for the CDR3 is TGTGCCAGCAGCCCCCAGGGGGGTCAGCCCCAGCATTTT. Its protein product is CASSPQGGQPQHF. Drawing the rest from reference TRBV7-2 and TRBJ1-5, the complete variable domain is GAGVSQSPSNKVTEKGKDVELRCDPISGHTALYWYRQSLGQGLEFLIYFQGNSAPDKSGLPSDRFSAERTGGSVSTLTIQRTQQEDSAVYLCASSPQGGQPQHFGDGTRLSIL.

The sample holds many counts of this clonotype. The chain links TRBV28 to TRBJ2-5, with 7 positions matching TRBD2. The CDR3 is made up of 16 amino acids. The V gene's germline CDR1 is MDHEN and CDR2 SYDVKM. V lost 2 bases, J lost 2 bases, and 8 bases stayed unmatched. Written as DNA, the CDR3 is TGTGCCAGCAGTTTAGGTGGGAGGGGCGGGCAAGAGACCCAGTACTTC. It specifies CASSLGGRGGQETQYF.

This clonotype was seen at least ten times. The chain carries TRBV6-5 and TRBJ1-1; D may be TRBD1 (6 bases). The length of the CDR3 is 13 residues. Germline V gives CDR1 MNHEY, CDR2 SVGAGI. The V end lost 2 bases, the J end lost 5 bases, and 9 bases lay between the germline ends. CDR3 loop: CASSYEGGTEAFF. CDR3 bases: TGTGCCAGCAGTTACGAGGGGGGAACTGAAGCTTTCTTT.

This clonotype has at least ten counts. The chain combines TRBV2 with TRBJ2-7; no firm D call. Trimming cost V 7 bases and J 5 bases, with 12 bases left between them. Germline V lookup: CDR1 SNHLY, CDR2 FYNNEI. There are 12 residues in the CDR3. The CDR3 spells CASTPTRNEQYF. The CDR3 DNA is TGTGCCAGCACCCCAACGAGGAACGAGCAGTACTTC. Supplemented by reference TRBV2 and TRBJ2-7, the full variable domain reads EPEVTQTPSHQVTQMGQEVILRCVPISNHLYFYWYRQILGQKVEFLVSFYNNEISEKSEIFDDQFSVERPDGSNFTLKIRSTKLEDSAMYFCASTPTRNEQYFGPGTRLTVT.

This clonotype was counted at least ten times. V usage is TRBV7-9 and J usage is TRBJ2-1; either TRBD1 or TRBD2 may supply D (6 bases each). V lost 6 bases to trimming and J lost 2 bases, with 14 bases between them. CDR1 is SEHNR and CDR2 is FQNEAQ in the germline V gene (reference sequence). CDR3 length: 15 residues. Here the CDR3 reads CASRFGGLAYNEQFF. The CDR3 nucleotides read TGTGCCAGCAGGTTCGGGGGCTTAGCCTACAATGAGCAGTTCTTC.

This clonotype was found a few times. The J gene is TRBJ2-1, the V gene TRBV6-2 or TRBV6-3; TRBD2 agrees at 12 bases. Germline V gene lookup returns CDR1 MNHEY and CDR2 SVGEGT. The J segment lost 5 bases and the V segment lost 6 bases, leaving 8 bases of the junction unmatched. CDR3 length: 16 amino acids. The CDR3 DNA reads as TGTGCCAGCAGGGGGCCCGGGACTAGCGGGCACAATGAGCAGTTCTTC. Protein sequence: CASRGPGTSGHNEQFF.

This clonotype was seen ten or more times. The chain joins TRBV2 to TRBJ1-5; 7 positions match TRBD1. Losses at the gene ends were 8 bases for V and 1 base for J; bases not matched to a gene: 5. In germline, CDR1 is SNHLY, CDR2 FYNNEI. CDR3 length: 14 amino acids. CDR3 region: CASADRVSNQPQHF. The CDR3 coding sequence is TGTGCCAGCGCAGACAGGGTGAGCAATCAGCCCCAGCATTTT.

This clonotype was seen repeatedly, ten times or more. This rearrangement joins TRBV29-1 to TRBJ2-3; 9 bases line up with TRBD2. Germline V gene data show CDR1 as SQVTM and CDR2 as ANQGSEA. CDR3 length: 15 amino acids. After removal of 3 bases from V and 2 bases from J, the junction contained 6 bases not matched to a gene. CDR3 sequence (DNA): TGCAGCGTTGACGGCGCGGGAGGGACCACAGATACGCAGTATTTT. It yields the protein CSVDGAGGTTDTQYF.

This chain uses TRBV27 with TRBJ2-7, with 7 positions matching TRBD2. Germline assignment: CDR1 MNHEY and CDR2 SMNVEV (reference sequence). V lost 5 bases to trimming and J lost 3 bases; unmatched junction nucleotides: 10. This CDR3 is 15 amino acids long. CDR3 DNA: TGTGCCAGCAGTGGGGGACTAAGCGGGTACTACGAGCAGTACTTC. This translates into CASSGGLSGYYEQYF.

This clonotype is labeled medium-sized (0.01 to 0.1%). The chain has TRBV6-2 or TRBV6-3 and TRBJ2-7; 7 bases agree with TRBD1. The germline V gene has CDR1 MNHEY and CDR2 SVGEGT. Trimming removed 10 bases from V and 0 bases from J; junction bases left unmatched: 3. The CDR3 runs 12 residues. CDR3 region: CATRQGSYEQYF. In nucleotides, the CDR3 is TGTGCCACCCGACAGGGCTCCTACGAGCAGTACTTC.

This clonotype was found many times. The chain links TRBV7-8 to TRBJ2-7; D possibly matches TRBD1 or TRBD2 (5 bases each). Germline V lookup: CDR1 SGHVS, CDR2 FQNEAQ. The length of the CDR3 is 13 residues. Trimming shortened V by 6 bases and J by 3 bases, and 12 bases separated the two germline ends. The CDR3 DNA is TGTGCCAGCAGAGCCGGGACCATCTACGAGCAGTACTTC. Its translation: CASRAGTIYEQYF.

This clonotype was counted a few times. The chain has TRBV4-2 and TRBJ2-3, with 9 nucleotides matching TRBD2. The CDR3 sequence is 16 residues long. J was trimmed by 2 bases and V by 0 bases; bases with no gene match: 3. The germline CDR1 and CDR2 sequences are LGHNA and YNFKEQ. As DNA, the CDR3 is TGTGCCAGCAGCCAAGAAATAGCGGGAGCCACAGATACGCAGTATTTT. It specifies CASSQEIAGATDTQYF.

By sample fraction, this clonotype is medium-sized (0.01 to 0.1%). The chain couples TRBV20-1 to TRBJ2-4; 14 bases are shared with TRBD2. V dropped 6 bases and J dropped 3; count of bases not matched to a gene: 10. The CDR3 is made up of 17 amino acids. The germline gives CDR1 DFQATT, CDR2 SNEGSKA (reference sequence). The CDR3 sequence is CSASTSGRASIKNIQYF. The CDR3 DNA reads TGCAGTGCCTCGACTAGCGGGAGGGCCTCAATCAAAAACATTCAGTACTTC.

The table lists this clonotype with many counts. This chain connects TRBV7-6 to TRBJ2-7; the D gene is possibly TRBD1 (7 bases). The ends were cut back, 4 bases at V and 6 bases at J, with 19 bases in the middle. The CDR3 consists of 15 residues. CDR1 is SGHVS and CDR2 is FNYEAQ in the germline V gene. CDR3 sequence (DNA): TGTGCCAGCAGCTCAACCGGGACAGAACTAGCCGAGCAGTACTTC. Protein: CASSSTGTELAEQYF.

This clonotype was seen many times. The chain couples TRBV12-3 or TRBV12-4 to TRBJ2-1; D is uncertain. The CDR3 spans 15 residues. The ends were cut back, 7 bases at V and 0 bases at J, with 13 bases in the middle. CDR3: CASTPGLSSYNEQFF. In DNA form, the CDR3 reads TGTGCCAGCACCCCCGGGCTGAGCTCCTACAATGAGCAGTTCTTC.